The 22 T cell receptor beta chains in this list originate from one sample, sequenced in a study of stem cell transplantation in POMP-related autoinflammatory disease. Some clones are missing from TCRdb's copy, which holds only in-frame ones; the method was immunoSEQ multiplex PCR. The sample lists some 31,000 clones, 88% occurring once. The sequences come from CD4+ T cells from PBMCs, collected before stem cell transplantation. The receptors were gathered from a human donor with POMP-related autoinflammation and immune dysregulation (PRAID).

The V gene is TRBV27, the J gene TRBJ2-2, with unresolved D. The CDR3 totals 15 residues. The V end lost 0 bases, the J end lost 4 bases, and 9 bases lay between the germline ends. The germline CDR1 and CDR2 sequences are MNHEY and SMNVEV (reference sequence). Here the CDR3 DNA reads TGTGCCAGCAGTTTATCGGTTAAGGGCACCGGGGAGCTGTTTTTT. Protein product: CASSLSVKGTGELFF.

This clone has more than one count but fewer than ten. The chain combines TRBV5-6 with TRBJ1-1; 8 positions match TRBD1. This CDR3 has 14 amino acids. With 4 bases clipped from V and 2 bases from J, the junction kept 4 bases outside the gene matches. CDR1 is SGHDT, CDR2 YYEEEE, per germline. The CDR3 here is CASSVGTGNTEAFF. The DNA for the CDR3 is TGTGCCAGCAGCGTTGGGACAGGTAACACTGAAGCTTTCTTT.

This sequence joins TRBV28 and TRBJ1-1; 9 nucleotides line up with TRBD1. Unmatched junction bases numbered 2, after V lost 6 bases and J lost 3 bases. The CDR3 runs 13 residues. Germline V lookup: CDR1 MDHEN, CDR2 SYDVKM. CDR3 protein: CASRTGGDTEAFF. CDR3 nucleotides: TGTGCCAGCAGGACAGGGGGGGACACTGAAGCTTTCTTT.

The chain carries TRBV19 and TRBJ2-5, with D hard to call. With 2 bases removed from V and 0 bases from J, the gap between germline ends came to 4 bases. CDR3 length: 13 amino acids. The germline gives CDR1 LNHDA, CDR2 SQIVND (reference sequence). For the CDR3, the DNA is TGTGCCAGTAGTATACAGTACCAAGAGACCCAGTACTTC. This sequence encodes CASSIQYQETQYF.

V usage is TRBV6-4 and J usage is TRBJ1-1, with 8 bases aligning to TRBD1. Germline values: CDR1 MRHNA, CDR2 SNTAGT. This CDR3 contains 16 residues. Trimming cost V 4 bases and J 7 bases; bases outside gene matches: 14. The CDR3 DNA reads TGTGCCAGCAGTGGCCGGGGTAGGACAGGGAAGGGTGAAGCTTTCTTT. It encodes CASSGRGRTGKGEAFF.

J is TRBJ2-7 and V is TRBV28; 11 nucleotides align to TRBD1. Germline V lookup: CDR1 MDHEN, CDR2 SYDVKM. The CDR3 length is 15 residues. V lost 4 bases, J lost 6 bases, and 8 bases stayed unmatched. The CDR3 DNA follows: TGTGCCAGCAGTTGGGCCCCGGGACAGGGGGGCGAGCAGTACTTC. Its protein product is CASSWAPGQGGEQYF. Using reference TRBV28 and TRBJ2-7 for the parts outside the CDR3, the full variable domain is DVKVTQSSRYLVKRTGEKVFLECVQDMDHENMFWYRQDPGLGLRLIYFSYDVKMKEKGDIPEGYSVSREKKERFSLILESASTNQTSMYLCASSWAPGQGGEQYFGPGTRLTVT.

The chain carries TRBV5-1 and TRBJ2-5; TRBD2 aligns across 11 bases. The CDR3 loop spans 16 amino acids. Germline CDR1 reads SGHRS; CDR2 reads YFSETQ. With V trimmed by 2 bases and J by 5 bases, 8 bases remained unmatched. CDR3 in amino acids: CASSFVLAGAGETQYF. CDR3 sequence (DNA): TGCGCCAGCAGCTTTGTACTAGCGGGAGCTGGGGAGACCCAGTACTTC.

The rearrangement joins TRBV28 to TRBJ1-5; D is ambiguous. The V end lost 2 bases, the J end lost 5 bases, and 7 bases lay between the germline ends. The V gene's germline CDR1 is MDHEN and CDR2 SYDVKM. The CDR3 sequence is 13 residues long. CDR3 loop: CASSLSGYQPQHF. The CDR3 coding sequence is TGTGCCAGCAGTTTAAGCGGATATCAGCCCCAGCATTTT.

The V and J genes are TRBV10-3 and TRBJ2-1; 8 nucleotides agree with TRBD2. Unmatched junction bases numbered 7, after V lost 4 bases and J lost 2 bases. Germline-derived CDR1 and CDR2 are ENHRY and SYGVKD. The CDR3 consists of 16 residues. CDR3 coding DNA: TGTGCCATCAGTGGTGTAGCGGGGATCGCCTACAATGAGCAGTTCTTC. Translating gives CAISGVAGIAYNEQFF.

CDR3 sequence (DNA): TGCGCCAGCAGCTTTCTTTCTCCCTCGGGGGCCAACGTCCTGACTTTC. Translating it yields CASSFLSPSGANVLTF. The rearrangement joins TRBV5-1 to TRBJ2-6; D call uncertain. Germline V gene data show CDR1 as SGHRS and CDR2 as YFSETQ. V gave up 2 bases and J gave up 4 bases, with 13 bases separating them. The CDR3 covers 16 residues.

The chain carries TRBV4-1 and TRBJ1-4; D uncertain. Trimming stripped 2 bases from V and 12 bases from J, with 19 bases between. The CDR3 has 15 amino acids. Germline CDR1 MGHRA, CDR2 YSYEKL. CDR3 bases: TGCGCCAGCAGCCAACTCCCGAGTGGAGGGTCGGAACTGTTTTTT. This encodes CASSQLPSGGSELFF.

This clone was counted once. The genes are TRBV19 and TRBJ2-1, with a possible D match to TRBD1 (5 bases). Germline V gene lookup returns CDR1 LNHDA and CDR2 SQIVND (reference sequence). Trimming removed 0 bases at V and 4 bases at J, with 13 bases between. This CDR3 has 16 amino acids. The CDR3, as DNA: TGTGCCAGTAGTATAGATCAGGGTCCCTTTTACAATGAGCAGTTCTTC. Its protein is CASSIDQGPFYNEQFF.

The chain combines TRBV11-1 with TRBJ2-5; D is possibly TRBD2 (6 bases). The CDR3 runs to 16 residues. V lost 1 base and J 4 bases, leaving 16 bases between the germline ends. Germline assignment: CDR1 SGHAT and CDR2 FQDESV (reference sequence). DNA for the CDR3: TGTGCCAGCAGCTTAGGGATAGTGGAGGGAGTAGAGACCCAGTACTTC. It is translated as CASSLGIVEGVETQYF.

The rearrangement joins TRBV11-2 to TRBJ2-7; tentatively, D is TRBD1 (5 bases). This CDR3 region has 14 residues. The germline V gene encodes CDR1 SGHAT and CDR2 FQNNGV. V lost 1 base and J lost 5, with 12 bases in between. The CDR3 loop is CASSLAGWVNEQYF. For the CDR3, the DNA is TGTGCCAGCAGCTTAGCAGGGTGGGTAAACGAGCAGTACTTC.

CDR3 in amino acids: CASSLRRRGREQNEKLFF. The CDR3 DNA sequence: TGTGCCAGCAGCTTACGCCGACGGGGACGGGAACAGAATGAAAAACTGTTTTTT. The rearrangement links TRBV13 to TRBJ1-4, with a weak D call TRBD1 (5 bases). The CDR3 covers 18 residues. CDR1 is PRHDT and CDR2 is FYEKMQ in the germline V gene (reference sequence). The germline V and J ends were trimmed by 2 bases and 5 bases, with 21 bases remaining between them.

In this sample, this clone turned up once. Sequence at one end of the junction differs from germline and may be a read error. The chain carries TRBV7-6 and TRBJ2-1; possibly TRBD1 for D (5 bases). CDR1 and CDR2 (germline): SGHVS, FNYEAQ. The CDR3 has 16 residues. As DNA, the CDR3 is TGTGCCAGCAGCGTAGCACGACAGCGCTCCTACAATGAGCAGTTCTTC. It codes for CASSVARQRSYNEQFF.

The V call is TRBV5-4, the J call TRBJ2-7, with TRBD2 matching 8 bases. The length of the CDR3 is 15 residues. CDR1 and CDR2 (germline): SGHNT, YYREEE (reference sequence). The V segment lost 2 bases and the J segment 5 bases; nucleotides outside the gene matches: 9. CDR3 nucleotide sequence: TGTGCCAGCAGCTTTAAAACGGGGGGGCGTGACGAGCAGTACTTC. Translation gives CASSFKTGGRDEQYF.

The CDR3 loop is CSVDRGQGTDTQYF. For the CDR3, the DNA is TGCAGCGTTGACAGGGGGCAGGGGACAGATACGCAGTATTTT. This rearrangement joins TRBV29-1 to TRBJ2-3; 8 bases map to TRBD1. The germline CDR1 and CDR2 sequences are SQVTM and ANQGSEA. The CDR3 consists of 14 residues. Germline trimming cut 3 bases from V and 3 bases from J; bases unmatched to any gene: 5.

The gene calls are TRBV23-1 and TRBJ2-3; 11 nucleotides match TRBD2. TRBV23-1 is classed as an ORF, of uncertain function. V shed 0 bases and J 0 bases; nucleotides not matched to a gene: 8. The CDR3 extends over 19 amino acids. The CDR3 sequence: CASSQSWRLAGRSTDTQYF. The DNA of the CDR3 is TGCGCCAGCAGTCAATCATGGAGACTAGCGGGACGTAGCACAGATACGCAGTATTTT.

The V call is TRBV6-5, the J call TRBJ2-7; D is ambiguous. V was shortened by 5 bases and J by 4 bases, with 6 bases between the two germline ends. The CDR3 loop spans 11 amino acids. Germline CDR1 and CDR2: MNHEY and SVGAGI. Here the CDR3 reads CASSELYEQYF. CDR3 DNA sequence: TGTGCCAGCAGTGAACTTTACGAGCAGTACTTC.

V usage is TRBV5-1 and J usage is TRBJ2-7, with 9 bases matching TRBD1. Germline CDR1 SGHRS, CDR2 YFSETQ. The CDR3 has 13 residues. Losses at the gene ends were 5 bases for V and 0 bases for J; bases not matched to a gene: 0. This CDR3 is CASRTGGSYEQYF. CDR3 in DNA: TGCGCCAGCAGGACAGGGGGCTCCTACGAGCAGTACTTC.

This clone was observed once. The rearrangement links TRBV15 to TRBJ2-3; D unclear. The CDR3 extends over 11 amino acids. Germline V gives CDR1 LNHNV, CDR2 YYDKDF (reference sequence). Trimming cost V 8 bases and J 6 bases, with 9 bases left between them. CDR3 DNA: TGTGCCACCGCGATGATCGATACGCAGTATTTT. Translated: CATAMIDTQYF.